This T cell receptor (beta chain) was recorded in a study of T cells expressing NK-cell markers. Study-wide context: From sorted CD3+CD56+NKG2C+, CD3+CD56+NKG2C- and CD3+CD56-NKG2C+ T cells came the TCR beta repertoires.

With UMIs, 5'RACE template switching was used to make TCR beta cDNA. After re-calling the 5' RACE reads, TCRdb lists one entry per CDR3 protein, DNA absent. The repertoire table contains around 14,000 distinct CDR3 sequences. The sample comprised blood T cells: a sorted CD56 or NKG2C T cell subset, CD4+ or CD8+ T cells, or bulk PBMC T cells (not recorded which). The clonotype originates from a man between 18 and 69 years old in good health.

The CDR3 region is CASSLRRQYEQYF. This chain uses TRBV7-2 with TRBJ2-7. The CDR3 has 13 residues. The germline gives CDR1 SGHTA, CDR2 FQGNSA.